Reported below is one T cell receptor beta chain. CDR3 length equals 14 residues. The V gene lost 3 bases and the J gene lost 2 bases, with 9 bases spanning the gap. CDR1 and CDR2 (germline): MNHEY, SMNVEV (reference sequence). This specimen belongs to a study of shared clonotypes between healthy human individuals. Turning to the study itself: Donors consisted of a couple of women and a few men between 18 and 49.

Produced via immunoSEQ multiplex PCR; TCRdb's table is partial and in-frame only. Of over 2 million clones listed, approximately 95% are singletons. The receptor comes from a man between 18 and 35 years old in good health. The V and J genes are TRBV27 and TRBJ2-3; maybe TRBD2 (6 bases). The sample comprised naive CD4+ T cells sorted from blood. Subset given: CD45RA+ positively selected. Here the CDR3 reads CASSLRRDTDTQYF. CDR3 sequence (DNA): TGTGCCAGCAGTTTGCGGAGGGACACAGATACGCAGTATTTT.